The clone carrying this T cell receptor (beta chain) has only a few counts. No antigen is known for it. The data are from a study of CD8+ T cells in alopecia areata. Overall study results and limits: Sequences from scalp samples also cover resident alphabeta T cells of normal skin. Because of a solitary nonresponder, the connection of baseline CD8+ expansion to response stays uncertain.

In germline, CDR1 is SGHDN, CDR2 FVKESK. Trimming removed 1 base from V and 0 bases from J, with 4 bases in between. The CDR3 totals 13 residues. Sample treatment: oral pan-JAK inhibitor, 5-10 mg twice daily. Reverse transcribed after extraction, RNA yielded cDNA as the sequencing template. TCRdb's copy holds only in-frame clones and misses some; the assay was immunoSEQ multiplex PCR. The sample shows about 270,000 clones, about 62% of them seen only once. This chain joins TRBV14 and TRBJ2-7; the D is unclear. This clonotype originated in a human donor with alopecia areata. Sequencing was performed on CD4+ T cells sorted from blood, taken around week 53, from a patient treated with tofacitinib. The CDR3 DNA is TGTGCCAGCAGCCAAGCCGGCTCCTACGAGCAGTACTTC. It yields the protein CASSQAGSYEQYF.